These T cell receptor beta chains were read from a single sample in a study of blood T cell repertoires in COVID-19. Repertoires were generated with immunoSEQ multiplex PCR, while TCRdb's copy carries only in-frame clones and drops some. The sample lists some 170,000 clones; around 83% were seen once. Sequencing input: peripheral blood. These receptors were taken from a woman aged 60-70 years with acute or convalescent COVID-19. CDR3s include the opening cysteine and the closing phenylalanine or tryptophan.

cdr3_aa,cdr3_length,v_call
CASSRDRGVKPQHF,14,TRBV5-8
CASSFSQDLNTGELFF,16,TRBV27
CASSPAGTGTGELFF,15,TRBV6-2/TRBV6-3
CASSTSGGAIDTQYF,15,TRBV19
CASSPGQGYNEQFF,14,TRBV7-9
CASTLGNSGISGELFF,16,TRBV5-1
CASSEARTVLRGEQFF,16,TRBV6-1
CASSLRRDRGADTQYF,16,TRBV18
CASSLAGTTTGEQYF,15,TRBV5-1
CASSQDLHTGEKLFF,15,TRBV3-1/TRBV3-2
CASRSQSDYYGYTF,14,TRBV27
CASSLTDTDGYTF,13,TRBV18
CASSPLAGGTDTQYF,15,TRBV5-6
CASSLAHISREAFF,14,TRBV11-3
CASSYLGTGSMETQYF,16,TRBV6-5
CASSQDRTANSYNEQFF,17,TRBV3-1/TRBV3-2
CASSRDRGNEKLFF,14,TRBV7-9
CASSSPPGNTEAFF,14,TRBV13
CASSAGEGGYEQYF,14,TRBV7-3
CASSFGVWGLNTEAFF,16,TRBV11-3
CASSARGTGGSETQYF,16,TRBV19
CASSGLQSYGYTF,13,TRBV2
CASSRDTRAYGYTF,14,TRBV28
CASSLERSAYEQYF,14,TRBV5-1
CASSRTVSIYGYTF,14,TRBV3-1/TRBV3-2
CASSQGAGRNYGYTF,15,TRBV4-1
CASSQATGHGGYTF,14,TRBV3-1/TRBV3-2
CASSDAAPSDGYTF,14,TRBV9
CAIRSQVNTEAFF,13,TRBV10-3
CASSLTSEQNGYTF,14,TRBV7-3
CASRFSSNGNTEAFF,15,TRBV6-5
CASSRTTGNYGYTF,14,TRBV6-5
CASNQGYTDTQYF,13,TRBV2
CASSQGGPGAPRNEQFF,17,TRBV4-2
CASSRTGSGGNTIYF,15,TRBV13
CASSLAPGTEAFF,13,TRBV5-1
CASSQPTERQFF,12,TRBV3-1/TRBV3-2
CASRDFPYQETQYF,14,TRBV5-1
CASSLGPGQALVNTEAFF,18,TRBV5-1
CASSTDRGAGYGYTF,15,TRBV18
CASSLGGGSYNEQFF,15,TRBV5-1
CASSEVSEQYF,11,TRBV6-1
CASSRGVLISNTGELFF,17,TRBV18